The 32 T cell receptor beta chains presented below share a single source sample, sequenced in a study of T cells in localized non-small cell lung cancer. Profiled with immunoSEQ multiplex PCR; TCRdb holds only in-frame clones, not every one. This table holds around 30,000 clones, 85% to 95% found once. Source: peripheral blood, taken before any cancer treatment. The receptors shown here come from a woman between 40 and 69 years old with stage I lung adenocarcinoma.

The chain links TRBV2 to TRBJ1-5, with 8 positions matching TRBD1. J was trimmed by 4 bases and V by 4 bases; bases with no gene match: 9. Germline loops: CDR1 SNHLY, CDR2 FYNNEI. CDR3 length: 16 amino acids. CDR3 residues: CASSVGQGAGNQPQHF. The CDR3 DNA follows: TGTGCCAGCAGTGTGGGGCAGGGGGCCGGGAATCAGCCCCAGCATTTT.

The CDR3 nucleotides are TGTGCCATCAGGCCCCCCTCTGGAAACACCATATATTTT. Protein sequence: CAIRPPSGNTIYF. V is TRBV10-3 and J is TRBJ1-3; D remains unclear. V lost 6 bases to trimming and J lost 0 bases, with 6 bases between them. Looked up from germline, CDR1 is ENHRY and CDR2 is SYGVKD. The CDR3 is 13 residues long.

With regard to this clone: Other nucleotide sequences from this sample produce the same CDR3. The rearrangement uses TRBV29-1 and TRBJ2-3; D call uncertain. V lost 3 bases to trimming and J lost 0 bases, with 4 bases between them. Germline V gene data show CDR1 as SQVTM and CDR2 as ANQGSEA. The CDR3 is 12 residues long. In nucleotides, the CDR3 is TGCAGCGTTGATGACAGCACAGATACGCAGTATTTT. Protein: CSVDDSTDTQYF.

The V call is TRBV9, the J call TRBJ2-3; weak D call: TRBD2 (7 bases). Trimming removed 0 bases from V and 2 bases from J, with 13 bases in between. Germline CDR1 is SGDLS and CDR2 is YYNGEE. The CDR3 is made up of 16 amino acids. CDR3 nucleotides: TGTGCCAGCAGCGTAGAGGCGGGGGCCCCCACAGATACGCAGTATTTT. This codes for CASSVEAGAPTDTQYF.

CDR3 sequence: CASRATSGQSLEQYF. CDR3 DNA sequence: TGTGCCAGCAGGGCTACTAGCGGGCAATCTTTGGAGCAGTACTTC. V and J are TRBV6-1 and TRBJ2-7; 9 bases match TRBD2. CDR1 is MNHNS and CDR2 is SASEGT in the germline V gene. CDR3 length equals 15 residues. The junction had 13 bases not matched to a gene; V was cut back by 6 bases and J by 7 bases.

The chain has TRBV6-5 and TRBJ2-7; 12 positions agree with TRBD2. The CDR3 length is 13 residues. The germline V gene has CDR1 MNHEY and CDR2 SVGAGI. Germline trimming cut 10 bases from V and 3 bases from J; bases unmatched to any gene: 4. The CDR3, as DNA: TGTGCCACCCGACTAGCGGGGGACTACGAGCAGTACTTC. Protein: CATRLAGDYEQYF.

The chain is built from TRBV27 and TRBJ2-1, with 9 bases lining up with TRBD1. This CDR3 spans 15 amino acids. Germline CDR1 is MNHEY and CDR2 is SMNVEV (reference sequence). The V gene end was trimmed by 7 bases and the J gene end by 8 bases; junction bases not matched to a gene: 12. CDR3: CASNTGQGMGDEQFF. The CDR3 region has the DNA TGTGCCAGCAATACCGGACAGGGGATGGGGGATGAGCAGTTCTTC.

The chain couples TRBV6-1 to TRBJ2-1, with D tentatively TRBD2 (6 bases). Germline V CDR1 and CDR2: MNHNS, SASEGT. Trimming shortened V by 1 base and J by 2 bases, and 6 bases separated the two germline ends. The CDR3 is made up of 14 amino acids. The CDR3 reads CASSEVAAYNEQFF. As DNA, the CDR3 is TGTGCCAGCAGTGAAGTAGCGGCCTACAATGAGCAGTTCTTC.

The chain joins TRBV19 to TRBJ2-3; 9 bases are shared with TRBD2. This CDR3 is built from 15 residues. Germline V gene data show CDR1 as LNHDA and CDR2 as SQIVND (reference sequence). The V gene end was trimmed by 7 bases and the J gene end by 6 bases; junction bases not matched to a gene: 11. The CDR3 loop is CASNQGSGGGDTQYF. CDR3 nucleotides: TGTGCCAGTAACCAGGGTAGCGGGGGTGGGGATACGCAGTATTTT.

Here the CDR3 reads CASGLVGAATNEQFF. The DNA for the CDR3 is TGTGCTAGTGGTTTGGTAGGCGCGGCGACAAATGAGCAGTTCTTC. V is TRBV12-5 and J is TRBJ2-1; unclear D gene. This CDR3 is 15 amino acids long. The V end was cut by 0 bases, the J end by 7 bases, with 13 bases between. The germline gives CDR1 LGHNT, CDR2 FRNRAP.

This chain links TRBV14 with TRBJ2-5, with 10 bases identical to TRBD1. This CDR3 is built from 15 residues. Germline V gives CDR1 SGHDN, CDR2 FVKESK. The V segment lost 6 bases and the J segment 1 base; nucleotides outside the gene matches: 5. The CDR3: CASSRQGALQETQYF. CDR3 DNA sequence: TGTGCCAGCAGTCGACAGGGGGCCCTCCAAGAGACCCAGTACTTC. The full variable domain, its missing parts supplied by reference TRBV14 and TRBJ2-5, is EAGVTQFPSHSVIEKGQTVTLRCDPISGHDNLYWYRRVMGKEIKFLLHFVKESKQDESGMPNNRFLAERTGGTYSTLKVQPAELEDSGVYFCASSRQGALQETQYFGPGTRLLVL.

This sequence joins TRBV7-2 and TRBJ2-2, with D maybe TRBD1 (6 bases). The germline V and J ends were trimmed by 5 bases and 15 bases, with 16 bases remaining between them. The length of the CDR3 is 12 residues. Per germline, CDR1 SGHTA and CDR2 FQGNSA. The CDR3 DNA is TGTGCCAGCAGCCCCCCAAGGACAGAATTGTTTTTT. Translating gives CASSPPRTELFF. The full variable domain, in which reference TRBV7-2 and TRBJ2-2 provide the parts outside the CDR3, is GAGVSQSPSNKVTEKGKDVELRCDPISGHTALYWYRQSLGQGLEFLIYFQGNSAPDKSGLPSDRFSAERTGGSVSTLTIQRTQQEDSAVYLCASSPPRTELFFGEGSRLTVL.

The V call is TRBV4-3, the J call TRBJ2-7; TRBD1 might be the D (5 bases). The CDR3 contains 14 residues. V lost 1 base and J lost 5, with 12 bases in between. CDR1 and CDR2 from the germline V gene are LGHNA and YSLEER. The CDR3 sequence: CASSQGTGDDEQYF. The CDR3 bases are TGCGCCAGCAGCCAAGGAACAGGCGACGACGAGCAGTACTTC.

The rearrangement uses TRBV7-9 and TRBJ2-5; possibly TRBD1 or TRBD2 for D (5 bases each). From germline, CDR1 is SEHNR and CDR2 FQNEAQ (reference sequence). This CDR3 comprises 17 residues. V lost 0 bases to trimming and J lost 0 bases, with 14 bases between them. The CDR3 sequence is CASSLAGEGEYQETQYF. CDR3 coding DNA: TGTGCCAGCAGCTTAGCGGGGGAAGGGGAGTACCAAGAGACCCAGTACTTC.

The V and J genes are TRBV25-1 and TRBJ1-1; D may be TRBD1 (5 bases). The CDR3 covers 15 residues. Between the trimmed V and J ends, which lost 3 bases and 1 base, there was a span of 12 bases. CDR1 is MGHDK, CDR2 SYGVNS, per germline. The CDR3 loop reads CASSEVRTGNTEAFF. In nucleotides, the CDR3 is TGTGCCAGCAGTGAGGTACGAACAGGGAACACTGAAGCTTTCTTT. Based on the CDR3 plus reference TRBV25-1 and TRBJ1-1, the full variable domain is EADIYQTPRYLVIGTGKKITLECSQTMGHDKMYWYQQDPGMELHLIHYSYGVNSTEKGDLSSESTVSRIRTEHFPLTLESARPSHTSQYLCASSEVRTGNTEAFFGQGTRLTVV.

The V call is TRBV28, the J call TRBJ1-5; TRBD1 aligns across 9 bases. The CDR3 spans 17 residues. Unmatched junction bases numbered 12, after V lost 4 bases and J lost 5 bases. Germline V CDR1 and CDR2: MDHEN, SYDVKM. In DNA form, the CDR3 reads TGTGCCAGCAGTTACCAACAGGACAGGGGTTATGATCAGCCCCAGCATTTT. It is translated as CASSYQQDRGYDQPQHF.

The chain couples TRBV5-1 to TRBJ2-3; 7 bases are shared with TRBD2. V lost 6 bases to trimming and J lost 2 bases; unmatched junction nucleotides: 9. The CDR3 spans 15 residues. Germline-derived CDR1 and CDR2 are SGHRS and YFSETQ. The CDR3 region has the DNA TGCGCCAGCACGACGGGAGGCCCACTCACAGATACGCAGTATTTT. It translates to CASTTGGPLTDTQYF.

The chain's CDR3 is CASSLYRGTEAFF. CDR3 nucleotide sequence: TGTGCCAGCAGTTTATATCGCGGGACAGAAGCTTTCTTT. The genes are TRBV27 and TRBJ1-1, with D perhaps matching TRBD1 (6 bases). The V and J ends lost 1 base and 8 bases respectively, with 11 bases between them. Germline values: CDR1 MNHEY, CDR2 SMNVEV (reference sequence). This CDR3 is built from 13 residues.

The V and J genes are TRBV7-2 and TRBJ1-1; tentatively, D is TRBD1 (5 bases). The CDR3 spans 16 residues. Germline loops: CDR1 SGHTA, CDR2 FQGNSA. V shed 0 bases and J shed 1 base, with 12 bases lying between them. The CDR3 loop is CASSLARIGGNTEAFF. The CDR3 bases are TGTGCCAGCAGCTTAGCCCGAATTGGGGGGAACACTGAAGCTTTCTTT.

The chain is built from TRBV11-2 and TRBJ2-5; 11 nucleotides agree with TRBD2. Germline V CDR1 and CDR2: SGHAT, FQNNGV. Trimming removed 5 bases from V and 7 bases from J; junction bases left unmatched: 12. The CDR3 is made up of 16 amino acids. CDR3 sequence: CASSPGTSGFDGTQYF. CDR3 in DNA: TGTGCCAGCAGCCCAGGGACTAGCGGATTTGATGGGACCCAGTACTTC.

This clone came up once. The genes are TRBV28 and TRBJ1-6, with no clear D. The CDR3 length is 16 residues. The V and J ends lost 4 bases and 0 bases respectively, with 10 bases between them. Germline CDR1 reads MDHEN; CDR2 reads SYDVKM. Written as DNA, the CDR3 is TGTGCCAGCAGTTCCCTCAAAAGCTCCTATAATTCACCCCTCCACTTT. This gives the protein CASSSLKSSYNSPLHF.

V gene TRBV28 combines with J gene TRBJ1-1; no clear D. CDR3 length equals 11 residues. Germline CDR1 reads MDHEN; CDR2 reads SYDVKM. V was cut by 6 bases and J by 10 bases, with 12 bases left in between. Here the CDR3 DNA reads TGTGCCAGCAGCGGGCGTTGGACAGCTTTCTTT. Translating it yields CASSGRWTAFF.

The chain employs TRBV6-5 and TRBJ2-7, with D possibly TRBD2 on 5 matching bases. The germline V and J ends were trimmed by 0 bases and 3 bases, with 9 bases remaining between them. CDR3 length: 14 residues. Germline CDR1 is MNHEY and CDR2 is SVGAGI. As DNA, the CDR3 is TGTGCCAGCAGTTACTCTCGGGGTCACTACGAGCAGTACTTC. Translated, it gives CASSYSRGHYEQYF.

This chain joins TRBV27 and TRBJ2-2, with TRBD1 matching 8 bases. Trimming at V came to 6 bases and at J to 3 bases, leaving 9 bases not matched to a gene. Looked up from germline, CDR1 is MNHEY and CDR2 is SMNVEV (reference sequence). This CDR3 has 16 amino acids. The CDR3 bases are TGTGCCAGCAGAAGGAGACAGGGGAGGTACACCGGGGAGCTGTTTTTT. It is translated as CASRRRQGRYTGELFF.

The V gene is TRBV15, the J gene TRBJ1-2; 7 nucleotides line up with TRBD1. This CDR3 spans 16 amino acids. Trimming cost V 0 bases and J 2 bases; bases outside gene matches: 6. The germline V gene has CDR1 LNHNV and CDR2 YYDKDF (reference sequence). The CDR3 DNA follows: TGTGCCACCAGCAGAGATAAAGGGACAGCGAACTATGGCTACACCTTC. Translation: CATSRDKGTANYGYTF. Full variable domain (rest looked up from reference TRBV15 and TRBJ1-2): DAMVIQNPRYQVTQFGKPVTLSCSQTLNHNVMYWYQQKSSQAPKLLFHYYDKDFNNEADTPDNFQSRRPNTSFCFLDIRSPGLGDTAMYLCATSRDKGTANYGYTFGSGTRLTVV.

This chain joins TRBV7-9 and TRBJ1-6; no firm D call. This CDR3 is 18 amino acids long. The germline CDR1 and CDR2 sequences are SEHNR and FQNEAQ (reference sequence). V was pared by 2 bases and J by 10 bases, with 24 bases between. The CDR3 spells CASSLSSSGRLLSSPLHF. DNA for the CDR3: TGTGCCAGCAGCTTAAGTTCCTCAGGACGGCTCCTATCCTCACCCCTCCACTTT.

This rearrangement joins TRBV7-3 to TRBJ2-1; 16 bases line up with TRBD2. The germline V gene has CDR1 SGHTA and CDR2 FQGTGA. CDR3 length: 17 amino acids. V lost 5 bases, J lost 9 bases, and 10 bases stayed unmatched. The CDR3 nucleotides are TGTGCCAGCAGCGTCCCGGGACTAGCGGGAGGGGGTTTTGAGCAGTTCTTC. This translates into CASSVPGLAGGGFEQFF.

The rearrangement links TRBV19 to TRBJ2-5; 8 nucleotides agree with TRBD1. CDR1 is LNHDA and CDR2 is SQIVND in the germline V gene (reference sequence). The CDR3 has 14 amino acids. V shed 6 bases, J shed 5 bases, and the junction held 8 bases outside the gene matches. The CDR3, as DNA: TGTGCCAGTAGGAGGCAGGGGGCCGGGGAGACCCAGTACTTC. Amino acids: CASRRQGAGETQYF.

V usage is TRBV18 and J usage is TRBJ2-7; 7 nucleotides line up with TRBD1. J lost 0 bases, V lost 0 bases, and 5 bases had no gene match. Germline CDR1 reads KGHSH; CDR2 reads LQKENI. This CDR3 contains 16 residues. CDR3 region: CASSPPGTESSYEQYF. The CDR3, as DNA: TGTGCCAGCTCACCACCGGGGACAGAGAGCTCCTACGAGCAGTACTTC.

This sequence joins TRBV6-6 and TRBJ2-2; possibly TRBD1 for D (5 bases). The CDR3 spans 14 residues. Germline CDR1 and CDR2: MNHNY and SVGAGI (reference sequence). V gave up 0 bases and J gave up 8 bases, with 10 bases separating them. The CDR3 DNA sequence: TGTGCCAGCAGTTACTCCCAAGGGGCAGGGGAGCTGTTTTTT. Translation: CASSYSQGAGELFF.

The chain links TRBV6-6 to TRBJ2-3; D tentatively reads TRBD1 or TRBD2 (5 bases each). The V end lost 2 bases, the J end lost 4 bases, and 13 bases lay between the germline ends. The CDR3 spans 15 residues. Germline assignment: CDR1 MNHNY and CDR2 SVGAGI (reference sequence). The CDR3 region has the DNA TGTGCCAGCAGTTACGGGGGTAGTTCCCCAGATACGCAGTATTTT. This sequence encodes CASSYGGSSPDTQYF.

The chain links TRBV4-2 to TRBJ1-5; TRBD1 is a possible D gene (6 bases). CDR1 is LGHNA, CDR2 YNFKEQ, per germline. Trimming took 2 bases from V and 0 from J, leaving 11 bases between them. CDR3 length: 16 amino acids. The chain's CDR3 is CASSQPGHHSNQPQHF. The CDR3 DNA is TGTGCCAGCAGCCAACCGGGACACCATAGCAATCAGCCCCAGCATTTT.